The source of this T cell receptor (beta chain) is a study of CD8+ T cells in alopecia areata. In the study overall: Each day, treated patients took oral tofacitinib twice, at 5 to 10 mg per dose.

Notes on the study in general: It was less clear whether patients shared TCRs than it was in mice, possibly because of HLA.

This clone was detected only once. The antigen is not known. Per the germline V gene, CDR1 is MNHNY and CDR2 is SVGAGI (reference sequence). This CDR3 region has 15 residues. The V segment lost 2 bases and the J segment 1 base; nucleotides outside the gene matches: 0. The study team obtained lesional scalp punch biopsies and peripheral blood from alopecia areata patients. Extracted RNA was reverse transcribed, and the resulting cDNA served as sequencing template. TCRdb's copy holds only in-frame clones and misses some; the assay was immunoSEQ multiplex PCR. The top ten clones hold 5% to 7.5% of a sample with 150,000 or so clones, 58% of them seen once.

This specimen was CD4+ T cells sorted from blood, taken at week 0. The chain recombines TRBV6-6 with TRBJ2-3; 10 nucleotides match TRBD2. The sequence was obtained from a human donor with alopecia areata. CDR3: CASSYSGGGTDTQYF. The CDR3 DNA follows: TGTGCCAGCAGTTACAGCGGGGGGGGCACAGATACGCAGTATTTT.